These 14 T cell receptor beta chains share one sample of origin, sequenced in a study of blood T cell repertoires in COVID-19. Measured with immunoSEQ multiplex PCR; TCRdb has only the in-frame clones, and not every one. The repertoire holds 110,000 or so clones, roughly 81% seen once, with approximately 3.6% in the top ten. Sample: peripheral blood. These receptors originate from a man aged 40-55 years with acute or convalescent COVID-19.

The chain employs TRBV21-1 and TRBJ2-3; TRBD2 is taken as the D call from the table, unchecked against the DNA. TRBV21-1 is listed as a pseudogene. This CDR3 contains 15 residues. The DNA of the CDR3 is TGTGCCAGCAGGACTAAGCGGGGGGGTCCCCATACGCAGTATTTT. It yields the protein CASRTKRGGPHTQYF.

The V call is TRBV4-3, the J call TRBJ2-1, with 8 bases identical to TRBD1. Trimming cost V 4 bases and J 7 bases; bases outside gene matches: 9. CDR3 length: 15 amino acids. Germline assignment: CDR1 LGHNA and CDR2 YSLEER. The CDR3 region has the DNA TGCGCCAGCAGCCTTGAGACAGGGGTTGGGAATGAGCAGTTCTTC. It codes for CASSLETGVGNEQFF.

The rearrangement uses TRBV14 and TRBJ2-1; tentative D call: TRBD1 (5 bases). Germline CDR1 and CDR2: SGHDN and FVKESK. The CDR3 covers 14 residues. V lost 1 base to trimming and J lost 8 bases, with 12 bases between them. DNA of the CDR3: TGTGCCAGCAGCCAAGGAAAGGGGTCCCATGAGCAGTTCTTC. It is translated as CASSQGKGSHEQFF.

V and J are TRBV4-1 and TRBJ2-1; D is uncertain. Deletions cut 0 bases from V and 3 bases from J, with 9 bases between. Germline V gives CDR1 MGHRA, CDR2 YSYEKL. The CDR3 is made up of 15 amino acids. DNA for the CDR3: TGCGCCAGCAGCCAAGACTTTATCGTCTACAATGAGCAGTTCTTC. Translating gives CASSQDFIVYNEQFF.

V is TRBV9 and J is TRBJ2-3; D perhaps matches TRBD1 (5 bases). From germline, CDR1 is SGDLS and CDR2 YYNGEE. The CDR3 is 15 residues long. V lost 0 bases, J lost 4 bases, and 12 bases lay in between. The DNA of the CDR3 is TGTGCCAGCAGCGTAGTAGGGGCAGGGCCAGATACGCAGTATTTT. Its protein is CASSVVGAGPDTQYF.

The rearrangement uses TRBV10-2 and TRBJ2-3; 7 nucleotides agree with TRBD2. Unmatched junction bases numbered 6, after V lost 6 bases and J lost 0 bases. CDR1 is WSHSY, CDR2 SAAADI, per germline. The length of the CDR3 is 15 residues. CDR3 residues: CASSKASGSTDTQYF. The CDR3 coding sequence is TGCGCCAGCAGCAAGGCTAGCGGTAGCACAGATACGCAGTATTTT.

V usage is TRBV4-3 and J usage is TRBJ1-2, with D tentatively TRBD1 (5 bases). In germline, CDR1 is LGHNA, CDR2 YSLEER. The CDR3 consists of 18 residues. The ends were cut back, 0 bases at V and 5 bases at J, with 22 bases in the middle. The CDR3 bases are TGCGCCAGCAGCCAAGAAGAAGGCCAGGGAAGGATTGGATATGGCTACACCTTC. Residues: CASSQEEGQGRIGYGYTF.

The chain has TRBV5-4 and TRBJ2-5; the D gene is possibly TRBD1 (5 bases). The CDR3 is made up of 13 amino acids. In germline, CDR1 is SGHNT, CDR2 YYREEE (reference sequence). V dropped 4 bases and J dropped 1 base, with 8 bases sitting between them. The CDR3 protein is CASSRDSQETQYF. CDR3 nucleotide sequence: TGTGCCAGCAGCCGAGACAGCCAAGAGACCCAGTACTTC.

DNA for the CDR3: TGCAGCGATTGGGGGGGAAAGGATGGCTACACCTTC. Protein product: CSDWGGKDGYTF. The J gene is TRBJ1-2, the V gene TRBV29-1, with D perhaps TRBD1 (5 bases). The germline V gene encodes CDR1 SQVTM and CDR2 ANQGSEA. V shed 7 bases and J shed 6 bases, with 15 bases lying between them. This CDR3 is 12 amino acids long.

V and J are TRBV11-2 and TRBJ2-7, with TRBD1 as a possible D gene (6 bases). The CDR3 is 18 amino acids. V shed 1 base and J shed 0 bases, with 19 bases lying between them. The germline V gene has CDR1 SGHAT and CDR2 FQNNGV. CDR3 protein: CASSLVALDRPFSYEQYF. The CDR3 coding sequence is TGTGCCAGCAGCTTAGTGGCTCTAGACAGGCCCTTCTCCTACGAGCAGTACTTC.

J is TRBJ2-3 and V is TRBV2; 7 bases are shared with TRBD1. Losses at the gene ends were 6 bases for V and 0 bases for J; bases not matched to a gene: 18. This CDR3 comprises 19 residues. CDR1 and CDR2 from the germline V gene are SNHLY and FYNNEI. The CDR3 DNA follows: TGTGCCAGCAGCCTCCGACGATTAGACAGGGTCATTAGCACAGATACGCAGTATTTT. It specifies CASSLRRLDRVISTDTQYF.

The V and J genes are TRBV9 and TRBJ2-2; D is undetermined. CDR1 and CDR2 (germline): SGDLS, YYNGEE. V lost 0 bases and J lost 6, with 9 bases in between. The CDR3 contains 14 residues. The CDR3 nucleotides read TGTGCCAGCAGCGTAGCTGTAACTTCCGGGGAGCTGTTTTTT. It codes for CASSVAVTSGELFF. Filled out from reference TRBV9 and TRBJ2-2, the complete variable domain reads DSGVTQTPKHLITATGQRVTLRCSPRSGDLSVYWYQQSLDQGLQFLIQYYNGEERAKGNILERFSAQQFPDLHSELNLSSLELGDSALYFCASSVAVTSGELFFGEGSRLTVL.

The chain couples TRBV10-2 to TRBJ2-1; possible D gene TRBD2, 6 bases. The CDR3 runs 14 residues. Trimming removed 6 bases from V and 9 bases from J, with 18 bases in between. CDR1 and CDR2 from the germline V gene are WSHSY and SAAADI. The CDR3 nucleotides are TGCGCCAGCAGACCCACCGGGACTCCAAGTGAGCAGTTCTTC. Translation: CASRPTGTPSEQFF.

This clone was recorded once. The chain combines TRBV7-2 with TRBJ1-1, with 9 bases matching TRBD1. The V and J ends lost 4 bases and 4 bases, in that order; junction bases with no gene match: 4. CDR1 is SGHTA, CDR2 FQGNSA, per germline. The CDR3 is made up of 14 amino acids. CDR3 DNA sequence: TGTGCCAGCAGCTCCCGGGACAGGGTCACTGAAGCTTTCTTT. This translates into CASSSRDRVTEAFF.